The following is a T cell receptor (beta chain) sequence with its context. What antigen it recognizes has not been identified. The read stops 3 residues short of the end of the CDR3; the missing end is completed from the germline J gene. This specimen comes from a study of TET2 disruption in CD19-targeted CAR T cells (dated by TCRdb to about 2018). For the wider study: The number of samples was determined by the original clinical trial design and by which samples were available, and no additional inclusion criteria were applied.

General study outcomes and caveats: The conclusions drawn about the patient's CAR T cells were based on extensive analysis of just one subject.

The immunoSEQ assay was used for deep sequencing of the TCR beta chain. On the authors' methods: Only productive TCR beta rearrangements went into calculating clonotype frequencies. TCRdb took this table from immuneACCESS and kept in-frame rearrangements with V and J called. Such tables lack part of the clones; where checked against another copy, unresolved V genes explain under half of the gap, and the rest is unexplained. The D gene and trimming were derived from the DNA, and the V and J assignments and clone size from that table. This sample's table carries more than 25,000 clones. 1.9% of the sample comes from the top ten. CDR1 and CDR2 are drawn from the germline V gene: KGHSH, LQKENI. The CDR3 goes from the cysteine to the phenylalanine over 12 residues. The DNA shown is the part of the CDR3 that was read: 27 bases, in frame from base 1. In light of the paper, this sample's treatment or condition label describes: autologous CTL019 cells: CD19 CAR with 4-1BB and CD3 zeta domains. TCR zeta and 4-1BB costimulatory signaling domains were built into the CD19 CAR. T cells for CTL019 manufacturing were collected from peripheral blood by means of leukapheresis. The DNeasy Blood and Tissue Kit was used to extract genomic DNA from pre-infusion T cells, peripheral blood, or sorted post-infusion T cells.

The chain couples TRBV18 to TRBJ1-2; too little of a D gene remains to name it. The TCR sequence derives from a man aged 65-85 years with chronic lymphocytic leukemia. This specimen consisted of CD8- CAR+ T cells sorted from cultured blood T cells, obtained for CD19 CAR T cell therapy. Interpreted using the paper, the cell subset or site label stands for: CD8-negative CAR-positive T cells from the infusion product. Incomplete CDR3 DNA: TGTGCCAGCTCACCACGCACAGATACC. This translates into CASSPRTDT. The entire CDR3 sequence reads CASSPRTDTYTF.